This entry lists 18 T cell receptor beta chains sequenced from one sample in a study of T-cell memory formation after mild COVID-19. TCRdb passed the 5' RACE reads through MiXCR, listing each CDR3 protein once. The sample carries fewer than 200,000 distinct CDR3 sequences, around 20% recorded once. The sample taken for sequencing was PBMCs or a T cell subset sorted from them (not recorded which). These receptors originate from a man younger than 35 who had mild COVID-19 (a few samples of this study predate the infection). Cell type and time point are not known.

This clonotype was observed many times. The rearrangement uses TRBV29-1 and TRBJ2-5, with 9 bases aligning to TRBD1. The CDR3 extends over 13 amino acids. Germline CDR1 and CDR2: SQVTM and ANQGSEA. Unmatched junction bases numbered 4, after V lost 4 bases and J lost 4 bases. The CDR3 reads CSVAGTGSETQYF. The CDR3, as DNA: TGCAGCGTTGCGGGGACAGGGTCAGAGACCCAGTACTTC.

This clonotype came up a few times. The chain has TRBV20-1 and TRBJ2-2; tentatively, D is TRBD2 (6 bases). V gave up 3 bases and J gave up 2 bases, with 19 bases separating them. Germline CDR1 DFQATT, CDR2 SNEGSKA (reference sequence). The CDR3 has 17 amino acids. Here the CDR3 reads CSASSIAWEENTGELFF. The CDR3 DNA is TGCAGTGCTAGCTCAATCGCGTGGGAGGAAAACACCGGGGAGCTGTTTTTT.

The chain uses TRBV7-2 and TRBJ1-2; D is possibly TRBD1 (6 bases). Trimming removed 1 base from V and 8 bases from J, with 8 bases in between. Germline V gene lookup returns CDR1 SGHTA and CDR2 FQGNSA. The CDR3 is 12 residues long. CDR3: CASSLVGGGYTF. Here the CDR3 DNA reads TGTGCCAGCAGCTTAGTTGGGGGCGGCTACACCTTC. The whole variable domain, remainder taken from reference TRBV7-2 and TRBJ1-2, is GAGVSQSPSNKVTEKGKDVELRCDPISGHTALYWYRQSLGQGLEFLIYFQGNSAPDKSGLPSDRFSAERTGGSVSTLTIQRTQQEDSAVYLCASSLVGGGYTFGSGTRLTVV.

This clonotype came up many times. In DNA form, the CDR3 reads TGTGCCTGGAGTGTTCAGGGGGCCAACGTCCTGACTTTC. It is translated as CAWSVQGANVLTF. The rearrangement uses TRBV30 and TRBJ2-6; D gene unclear. The CDR3 runs to 13 residues. Germline V gene data show CDR1 as GTSNPN and CDR2 as SVGIG (reference sequence). Trimming shortened V by 0 bases and J by 4 bases, and 4 bases separated the two germline ends.

This clonotype was seen a few times. The chain carries TRBV6-1 and TRBJ1-1, with unresolved D. Germline V gene data show CDR1 as MNHNS and CDR2 as SASEGT. This CDR3 has 14 residues. Trimming shortened V by 2 bases and J by 0 bases, and 7 bases separated the two germline ends. CDR3 sequence (DNA): TGTGCCAGCAGTGAATGGGCCCTGAACACTGAAGCTTTCTTT. It specifies CASSEWALNTEAFF.

This clonotype was counted at least ten times. The genes are TRBV4-3 and TRBJ1-6, with TRBD1 matching 12 bases. Germline trimming cut 0 bases from V and 10 bases from J; bases unmatched to any gene: 4. The CDR3 is made up of 16 amino acids. Germline V gene data show CDR1 as LGHNA and CDR2 as YSLEER. CDR3 DNA: TGCGCCAGCAGCCAAGAAATGGGACAGGGGGCATCACCCCTCCACTTT. Its translation: CASSQEMGQGASPLHF.

This clonotype was observed a handful of times. The gene calls are TRBV9 and TRBJ2-1, with 9 positions matching TRBD2. V was clipped by 5 bases and J by 3 bases; unmatched bases: 9. Germline assignment: CDR1 SGDLS and CDR2 YYNGEE. The length of the CDR3 is 16 residues. CDR3 coding DNA: TGTGCCAGCAGGTCGGTAGCGGGGGACAACTACAATGAGCAGTTCTTC. Translated: CASRSVAGDNYNEQFF.

A few counts support this clonotype. The V gene is TRBV18, the J gene TRBJ1-1, with 10 nucleotides matching TRBD1. Germline V gives CDR1 KGHSH, CDR2 LQKENI. The CDR3 has 16 residues. V lost 6 bases, J lost 5 bases, and 12 bases stayed unmatched. CDR3 sequence: CASSPTGTGVRTEAFF. As DNA, the CDR3 is TGTGCCAGCTCCCCCACCGGGACAGGGGTGAGGACTGAAGCTTTCTTT.

A few counts support this clonotype. V and J are TRBV12-3 or TRBV12-4 and TRBJ1-3, with D possibly TRBD1 on 5 matching bases. This CDR3 has 12 residues. V was clipped by 8 bases and J by 3 bases, with 8 bases between them. Here the CDR3 reads CASGTLGNTIYF. The CDR3 bases are TGTGCCAGCGGGACCCTTGGAAACACCATATATTTT.

This chain uses TRBV7-2 with TRBJ1-3; TRBD1 is a possible D gene (6 bases). V shed 0 bases and J shed 0 bases, with 9 bases lying between them. This CDR3 has 16 amino acids. Looked up from germline, CDR1 is SGHTA and CDR2 is FQGNSA. CDR3 in amino acids: CASSLAGGLSGNTIYF. Written as DNA, the CDR3 is TGTGCCAGCAGCTTAGCAGGGGGACTCTCTGGAAACACCATATATTTT.

This clonotype was found a few times. The chain employs TRBV14 and TRBJ1-1; 8 nucleotides match TRBD1. The junction had 4 bases not matched to a gene; V was cut back by 1 base and J by 9 bases. The germline V gene encodes CDR1 SGHDN and CDR2 FVKESK. This CDR3 comprises 13 residues. In nucleotides, the CDR3 is TGTGCCAGCAGCCAAGTCGGGACAGGTAAAGCTTTCTTT. This sequence encodes CASSQVGTGKAFF.

The sample holds a few counts of this clonotype. The chain uses TRBV7-8 and TRBJ2-1, with 7 bases aligning to TRBD1. Germline values: CDR1 SGHVS, CDR2 FQNEAQ. The CDR3 runs to 15 residues. V lost 5 bases to trimming and J lost 4 bases; unmatched junction nucleotides: 8. The CDR3 DNA reads as TGTGCCAGCAGCCGACCGGGACAGCCGTACAATGAGCAGTTCTTC. Residues: CASSRPGQPYNEQFF.

V gene TRBV18 combines with J gene TRBJ2-3; D gene unclear. The CDR3 is 12 residues long. Germline assignment: CDR1 KGHSH and CDR2 LQKENI. The germline V and J ends were trimmed by 3 bases and 5 bases, with 6 bases remaining between them. In DNA form, the CDR3 reads TGTGCCAGCTCACCCACTGGAGATACGCAGTATTTT. It translates to CASSPTGDTQYF.

The V gene is TRBV15, the J gene TRBJ1-1, with 9 bases identical to TRBD1. CDR3 length equals 16 residues. From germline, CDR1 is LNHNV and CDR2 YYDKDF (reference sequence). V was clipped by 0 bases and J by 1 base; unmatched bases: 3. CDR3 DNA sequence: TGTGCCACCAGCAGAGATCCGGGACAGGGGAACACTGAAGCTTTCTTT. Amino acids: CATSRDPGQGNTEAFF. The complete variable domain, with remaining parts taken from reference TRBV15 and TRBJ1-1, reads DAMVIQNPRYQVTQFGKPVTLSCSQTLNHNVMYWYQQKSSQAPKLLFHYYDKDFNNEADTPDNFQSRRPNTSFCFLDIRSPGLGDTAMYLCATSRDPGQGNTEAFFGQGTRLTVV.

V and J are TRBV7-9 and TRBJ1-5; D is ambiguous. Germline values: CDR1 SEHNR, CDR2 FQNEAQ (reference sequence). This CDR3 contains 12 residues. The germline V and J ends were trimmed by 7 bases and 3 bases, with 7 bases remaining between them. Here the CDR3 reads CASTVLNQPQHF. DNA of the CDR3: TGTGCCAGCACCGTGCTCAATCAGCCCCAGCATTTT. The full variable domain, rest sourced from reference TRBV7-9 and TRBJ1-5, is DTGVSQNPRHKITKRGQNVTFRCDPISEHNRLYWYRQTLGQGPEFLTYFQNEAQLEKSRLLSDRFSAERPKGSFSTLEIQRTEQGDSAMYLCASTVLNQPQHFGDGTRLSIL.

This clonotype was seen only a few times. This rearrangement joins TRBV12-3 or TRBV12-4 to TRBJ2-5; 9 positions match TRBD2. With V trimmed by 5 bases and J by 6 bases, 13 bases remained unmatched. The length of the CDR3 is 16 residues. Here the CDR3 DNA reads TGTGCCAGCAGTCCATCTGCGGGGGGGCCAGGAAAGACCCAGTACTTC. Translated, it gives CASSPSAGGPGKTQYF.

The chain has TRBV20-1 and TRBJ1-4; D is undetermined. V was shortened by 6 bases and J by 7 bases, with 21 bases between the two germline ends. CDR1 is DFQATT, CDR2 SNEGSKA, per germline (reference sequence). The CDR3 contains 15 residues. The CDR3 region has the DNA TGCAGTGCCCTGTCTGCCCTAGACCCCTTTGAAAAACTGTTTTTT. Protein sequence: CSALSALDPFEKLFF.

There are a few counts of this clonotype. The chain links TRBV7-2 to TRBJ1-1; TRBD1 agrees at 8 bases. Trimming removed 5 bases from V and 11 bases from J; junction bases left unmatched: 7. The V gene's germline CDR1 is SGHTA and CDR2 FQGNSA. This CDR3 spans 12 amino acids. The CDR3 sequence: CASSPSDREAFF. As DNA, the CDR3 is TGTGCCAGCAGCCCGTCGGACAGGGAGGCTTTCTTT.